This T cell receptor beta chain appears in the sequencing data of a study of neoadjuvant anti-PD-1 for oral cavity cancer. The overall study: Non-progressing patients received a fourth nivolumab dose near day 43, then surgery on days 50-56.

Stage II-IVA oral cavity squamous cell carcinoma was new and untreated by systemic or radiation therapy. PBMCs were not maintained or expanded in culture before analysis. Libraries were prepared by immunoSEQ multiplex PCR; TCRdb keeps only in-frame clonotypes and omits some of them. The sample includes some 15,000 clones, 71% of them seen just once. The CDR3 has 17 amino acids. The germline V gene has CDR1 SGHNT and CDR2 YENEEA. V was cut by 0 bases and J by 3 bases, with 14 bases left in between. The specimen comprised PBMCs, sampled before nivolumab (anti-PD-1) treatment. This TCR came from a person aged 40 to 85 with oral cavity squamous cell carcinoma. V and J are TRBV11-3 and TRBJ2-2; D not certain. The CDR3 is CASSLDMGGQDTGELFF. Here the CDR3 DNA reads TGTGCCAGCAGCTTAGATATGGGTGGGCAGGACACCGGGGAGCTGTTTTTT. The complete variable domain, with remaining parts taken from reference TRBV11-3 and TRBJ2-2, reads EAGVVQSPRYKIIEKKQPVAFWCNPISGHNTLYWYLQNLGQGPELLIRYENEEAVDDSQLPKDRFSAERLKGVDSTLKIQPAELGDSAVYLCASSLDMGGQDTGELFFGEGSRLTVL.